The rows below give T cell receptor beta chains drawn from one sample of a study of blood T cell repertoires in COVID-19. Libraries were prepared by immunoSEQ multiplex PCR; TCRdb keeps only in-frame clonotypes and omits some of them. Of about 310,000 clones in the sample, 87% were seen once. Sequences were obtained from peripheral blood. The receptors were sampled from a man aged 50 or older with active or convalescent COVID-19. The CDR3 runs from the conserved cysteine through the conserved F or W. D genes are given only for firm matches. Only some rows state a clone size, as once, few, many or a class for expanded clones.

j_gene: TRBJ2-2
d_gene: NA
v_gene: TRBV18
abundance: NA
CDR3aa: CASSLGSPPNTGELFF
CDR3nt: TGTGCCAGCTCGCTTGGGAGTCCCCCGAACACCGGGGAGCTGTTTTTT

j_gene: TRBJ2-1
d_gene: TRBD2
v_gene: TRBV7-9
abundance: once
CDR3aa: CASSSGTSGLSNYNEQFF
CDR3nt: TGTGCCAGCAGTTCGGGGACTAGCGGATTGTCCAATTACAATGAGCAGTTCTTC

j_gene: TRBJ2-3
d_gene: NA
v_gene: TRBV3-1/TRBV3-2
abundance: NA
CDR3aa: CASSPGILAHNTDTQYF
CDR3nt: TGTGCCAGCAGCCCGGGAATACTAGCACATAACACAGATACGCAGTATTTT

j_gene: TRBJ2-5
d_gene: TRBD1
v_gene: TRBV7-2
abundance: NA
CDR3aa: CASSRTGGETQYF
CDR3nt: TGTGCCAGCAGCCGTACAGGGGGAGAGACCCAGTACTTC

j_gene: TRBJ1-5
d_gene: TRBD1
v_gene: TRBV6-5
abundance: NA
CDR3aa: CASNLDRGGNQPQHF
CDR3nt: TGTGCCAGCAATCTGGACAGGGGTGGCAATCAGCCCCAGCATTTT

j_gene: TRBJ2-3
d_gene: TRBD2
v_gene: TRBV19
abundance: NA
CDR3aa: CASSPGRADTQYF
CDR3nt: TGTGCCAGTAGTCCCGGGAGGGCAGATACGCAGTATTTT

j_gene: TRBJ2-3
d_gene: TRBD2
v_gene: TRBV15
abundance: NA
CDR3aa: CATSRDLAGATDTQYF
CDR3nt: TGTGCCACCAGCAGAGACCTAGCGGGGGCCACAGATACGCAGTATTTT

j_gene: TRBJ1-5
d_gene: NA
v_gene: TRBV2
abundance: NA
CDR3aa: CASSDFGGRGQPQHF
CDR3nt: TGTGCCAGCAGTGATTTTGGCGGCCGGGGGCAGCCCCAGCATTTT

j_gene: TRBJ1-3
d_gene: NA
v_gene: TRBV6-5
abundance: NA
CDR3aa: CASSENSGNTIYF
CDR3nt: TGTGCCAGCAGCGAGAACTCTGGAAACACCATATATTTT

j_gene: TRBJ1-5
d_gene: NA
v_gene: TRBV7-2
abundance: NA
CDR3aa: CASSLVAGSNQPQHF
CDR3nt: TGTGCCAGCAGCTTAGTGGCGGGGAGCAATCAGCCCCAGCATTTT

j_gene: TRBJ2-2
d_gene: TRBD1
v_gene: TRBV10-3
abundance: NA
CDR3aa: CAISERAGGETGELFF
CDR3nt: TGTGCCATCAGTGAAAGGGCAGGGGGAGAAACCGGGGAGCTGTTTTTT

j_gene: TRBJ2-3
d_gene: TRBD2
v_gene: TRBV4-1
abundance: NA
CDR3aa: CASSPGLARSTDTQYF
CDR3nt: TGCGCCAGCAGCCCTGGACTAGCCCGAAGCACAGATACGCAGTATTTT

j_gene: TRBJ2-5
d_gene: TRBD1
v_gene: TRBV15
abundance: few
CDR3aa: CATSRGGGQGQETQYF
CDR3nt: TGTGCCACCAGCAGAGGCGGGGGACAGGGGCAAGAGACCCAGTACTTC

j_gene: TRBJ2-7
d_gene: TRBD1
v_gene: TRBV15
abundance: NA
CDR3aa: CATSSDRADGYEQYF
CDR3nt: TGTGCCACCAGCAGCGACAGGGCTGACGGGTACGAGCAGTACTTC

j_gene: TRBJ2-2
d_gene: TRBD1
v_gene: TRBV7-2
abundance: NA
CDR3aa: CASSPSQGAWTGELFF
CDR3nt: TGTGCCAGCAGCCCGAGTCAGGGGGCTTGGACCGGGGAGCTGTTTTTT

j_gene: TRBJ2-7
d_gene: TRBD2
v_gene: TRBV30
abundance: NA
CDR3aa: CAWSVGGGSYEQYF
CDR3nt: TGTGCCTGGAGTGTAGGCGGGGGGTCCTACGAGCAGTACTTC

j_gene: TRBJ2-5
d_gene: TRBD2
v_gene: TRBV7-8
abundance: NA
CDR3aa: CASSFRASGVPETQYF
CDR3nt: TGTGCCAGCAGCTTCCGGGCTAGCGGGGTCCCAGAGACCCAGTACTTC

j_gene: TRBJ1-2
d_gene: TRBD1
v_gene: TRBV29-1
abundance: NA
CDR3aa: CSVEAGGEVGYTF
CDR3nt: TGCAGCGTTGAGGCAGGGGGTGAGGTTGGCTACACCTTC

j_gene: TRBJ1-3
d_gene: NA
v_gene: TRBV7-8
abundance: NA
CDR3aa: CASSLQASGNTIYF
CDR3nt: TGTGCCAGCAGCTTACAGGCCTCTGGAAACACCATATATTTT

j_gene: TRBJ1-1
d_gene: TRBD1
v_gene: TRBV30
abundance: NA
CDR3aa: CAWGDSYTEAFF
CDR3nt: TGTGCCTGGGGGGACAGCTACACTGAAGCTTTCTTT

j_gene: TRBJ2-5
d_gene: NA
v_gene: TRBV2
abundance: NA
CDR3aa: CASNAAVYQETQYF
CDR3nt: TGTGCCAGCAACGCGGCCGTGTACCAAGAGACCCAGTACTTC

j_gene: TRBJ2-3
d_gene: TRBD2
v_gene: TRBV3-1/TRBV3-2
abundance: few
CDR3aa: CASSQMLAGTDTQYF
CDR3nt: TGTGCCAGCAGCCAAATGCTAGCGGGCACAGATACGCAGTATTTT

j_gene: TRBJ2-5
d_gene: NA
v_gene: TRBV15
abundance: NA
CDR3aa: CATSRDRGGQETQYF
CDR3nt: TGTGCCACCAGCAGAGACAGGGGCGGGCAAGAGACCCAGTACTTC

j_gene: TRBJ2-5
d_gene: TRBD1
v_gene: TRBV5-5
abundance: NA
CDR3aa: CASSLNRGETQYF
CDR3nt: TGTGCCAGCAGCTTGAACAGGGGAGAGACCCAGTACTTC

j_gene: TRBJ1-4
d_gene: NA
v_gene: TRBV5-4
abundance: NA
CDR3aa: CASSLAEQANEKLFF
CDR3nt: TGTGCCAGCAGCTTGGCCGAACAGGCAAATGAAAAACTGTTTTTT

j_gene: TRBJ1-2
d_gene: TRBD1
v_gene: TRBV2
abundance: NA
CDR3aa: CASSGQGYYGYTF
CDR3nt: TGTGCCAGCAGTGGACAGGGCTACTATGGCTACACCTTC

j_gene: TRBJ2-3
d_gene: TRBD1
v_gene: TRBV18
abundance: NA
CDR3aa: CASSLTLPGQSTDTQYF
CDR3nt: TGTGCCAGCTCCCTAACATTACCGGGACAGAGCACAGATACGCAGTATTTT

j_gene: TRBJ1-3
d_gene: NA
v_gene: TRBV2
abundance: NA
CDR3aa: CASSSSGGLLGNTIYF
CDR3nt: TGTGCCAGCAGTAGCTCCGGGGGACTCCTGGGAAACACCATATATTTT

j_gene: TRBJ1-2
d_gene: NA
v_gene: TRBV5-6
abundance: NA
CDR3aa: CASSLVGVYGYTF
CDR3nt: TGTGCCAGCAGCTTGGTAGGGGTCTATGGCTACACCTTC

j_gene: TRBJ2-7
d_gene: NA
v_gene: TRBV10-1
abundance: NA
CDR3aa: CASKFIRDPSVYEQYF
CDR3nt: TGCGCCAGCAAGTTCATACGAGATCCCAGCGTTTACGAGCAGTACTTC

j_gene: TRBJ1-1
d_gene: TRBD1
v_gene: TRBV6-5
abundance: NA
CDR3aa: CASSYFSQGATEAFF
CDR3nt: TGTGCCAGCAGTTACTTTTCGCAGGGGGCGACTGAAGCTTTCTTT

j_gene: TRBJ2-7
d_gene: NA
v_gene: TRBV2
abundance: NA
CDR3aa: CASSGARRGPNEQYF
CDR3nt: TGTGCCAGCAGTGGGGCTAGGAGGGGGCCGAACGAGCAGTACTTC

j_gene: TRBJ1-2
d_gene: TRBD1
v_gene: TRBV6-5
abundance: once
CDR3aa: CASSRTGVPYGYTF
CDR3nt: TGTGCCAGCAGCCGGACAGGGGTGCCCTATGGCTACACCTTC

j_gene: TRBJ1-1
d_gene: TRBD1
v_gene: TRBV5-1
abundance: NA
CDR3aa: CASSSRTGIGAEAFF
CDR3nt: TGCGCCAGCAGCTCACGGACAGGGATTGGGGCTGAAGCTTTCTTT

j_gene: TRBJ2-3
d_gene: NA
v_gene: TRBV15
abundance: NA
CDR3aa: CATSRDLSGQSTDTQYF
CDR3nt: TGTGCCACCAGCAGAGATCTCAGCGGCCAAAGCACAGATACGCAGTATTTT

j_gene: TRBJ1-2
d_gene: TRBD1
v_gene: TRBV15
abundance: NA
CDR3aa: CATSSRTGSGYTF
CDR3nt: TGTGCCACCAGCAGTAGGACAGGGAGTGGCTACACCTTC

j_gene: TRBJ1-4
d_gene: NA
v_gene: TRBV5-1
abundance: NA
CDR3aa: CASSLAGTDLNEKLFF
CDR3nt: TGCGCCAGCAGCTTGGCCGGCACAGACCTTAATGAAAAACTGTTTTTT

j_gene: TRBJ1-5
d_gene: TRBD1
v_gene: TRBV9
abundance: NA
CDR3aa: CASRASGGADGNQPQHF
CDR3nt: TGTGCCAGCAGAGCTTCAGGGGGCGCGGATGGCAATCAGCCCCAGCATTTT

j_gene: TRBJ2-2
d_gene: NA
v_gene: TRBV5-8
abundance: NA
CDR3aa: CASIPYTGELFF
CDR3nt: TGTGCCAGCATTCCGTACACCGGGGAGCTGTTTTTT

j_gene: TRBJ2-1
d_gene: TRBD2
v_gene: TRBV2
abundance: few
CDR3aa: CASSLADEQFF
CDR3nt: TGTGCCAGCAGCCTAGCGGACGAGCAGTTCTTC

j_gene: TRBJ1-1
d_gene: TRBD1
v_gene: TRBV27
abundance: NA
CDR3aa: CASSFTGTGDTEAFF
CDR3nt: TGTGCCAGCAGTTTTACCGGGACAGGCGACACTGAAGCTTTCTTT

j_gene: TRBJ1-6
d_gene: NA
v_gene: TRBV27
abundance: NA
CDR3aa: CASSLWHNNSPLHF
CDR3nt: TGTGCCAGCAGTTTATGGCACAATAATTCACCCCTCCACTTT

j_gene: TRBJ1-5
d_gene: TRBD1
v_gene: TRBV28
abundance: NA
CDR3aa: CAGSSYYIVTGGFSNQPQHF
CDR3nt: TGTGCCGGAAGCAGTTATTATATAGTGACAGGGGGCTTTTCCAATCAGCCCCAGCATTTT

j_gene: TRBJ1-6
d_gene: NA
v_gene: TRBV5-6
abundance: NA
CDR3aa: CASNLLRGRDSPLHF
CDR3nt: TGTGCCAGCAACCTTTTGCGGGGGCGGGATTCACCCCTCCACTTT

j_gene: TRBJ2-7
d_gene: TRBD2
v_gene: TRBV3-1/TRBV3-2
abundance: few
CDR3aa: CASGLAGNEQYF
CDR3nt: TGTGCCAGCGGACTAGCGGGCAACGAGCAGTACTTC

j_gene: TRBJ2-2
d_gene: TRBD1
v_gene: TRBV15
abundance: NA
CDR3aa: CATSRLQGVNTGELFF
CDR3nt: TGTGCCACCAGCAGATTACAGGGGGTGAACACCGGGGAGCTGTTTTTT

j_gene: TRBJ2-3
d_gene: NA
v_gene: TRBV27
abundance: once
CDR3aa: CASSLGLYSSTDTQYF
CDR3nt: TGTGCCAGCAGTTTAGGTCTCTACTCTAGCACAGATACGCAGTATTTT

j_gene: TRBJ2-7
d_gene: TRBD2
v_gene: TRBV5-1
abundance: NA
CDR3aa: CASSLVAGGEEQYF
CDR3nt: TGCGCCAGCAGCTTAGTAGCGGGAGGTGAAGAGCAGTACTTC

j_gene: TRBJ2-5
d_gene: NA
v_gene: TRBV3-1/TRBV3-2
abundance: NA
CDR3aa: CASSQGQIQETQYF
CDR3nt: TGTGCCAGCAGCCAAGGACAGATCCAAGAGACCCAGTACTTC

j_gene: TRBJ2-7
d_gene: TRBD1
v_gene: TRBV30
abundance: NA
CDR3aa: CAWSRHRGEVYEQYF
CDR3nt: TGTGCCTGGAGCCGTCACAGGGGAGAGGTCTACGAGCAGTACTTC

j_gene: TRBJ1-1
d_gene: NA
v_gene: TRBV11-2
abundance: NA
CDR3aa: CASTWGRQVNTEAFF
CDR3nt: TGTGCCAGCACCTGGGGTAGACAGGTCAACACTGAAGCTTTCTTT

j_gene: TRBJ2-7
d_gene: NA
v_gene: TRBV19
abundance: NA
CDR3aa: CASRRQKEGYEQYF
CDR3nt: TGTGCCAGTAGGAGGCAGAAAGAGGGCTACGAGCAGTACTTC

j_gene: TRBJ1-2
d_gene: NA
v_gene: TRBV28
abundance: NA
CDR3aa: CASSSGVGYGYTF
CDR3nt: TGTGCCAGCAGTTCGGGGGTGGGTTATGGCTACACCTTC

j_gene: TRBJ2-1
d_gene: TRBD2
v_gene: TRBV11-2
abundance: NA
CDR3aa: CASSLAWAGGGPSYNEQFF
CDR3nt: TGTGCCAGCAGCTTAGCATGGGCTGGGGGAGGGCCTTCCTACAATGAGCAGTTCTTC

j_gene: TRBJ2-3
d_gene: NA
v_gene: TRBV5-1
abundance: NA
CDR3aa: CASSATPRDTLFTLSTDTQYF
CDR3nt: TGCGCCAGCAGCGCGACACCAAGGGACACTCTTTTCACACTCAGCACAGATACGCAGTATTTT